This T cell receptor beta chain appears in the sequencing data of a study of pediatric ulcerative colitis. Study-wide findings and caveats: Repertoires came from total lymphocyte DNA, not specific subsets.

Deletions cut 5 bases from V and 7 bases from J, with 11 bases between. Germline CDR1 GTSNPN, CDR2 SVGIG (reference sequence). There are 11 residues in the CDR3. At colonoscopy, a blood sample was also collected. Repertoires were generated with immunoSEQ multiplex PCR, while TCRdb's copy carries only in-frame clones and drops some. The sample holds approximately 32,000 clones, about four fifths seen once. This clone appeared a few times. Its antigen is unidentified. The rearrangement uses TRBV30 and TRBJ1-2; possible D gene TRBD1, 5 bases. The sequence was obtained from a boy aged 5-17 years with severe ulcerative colitis. The sample was blood. The CDR3 loop reads CAWEEGPGYTF. In nucleotides, the CDR3 is TGTGCCTGGGAGGAGGGACCTGGCTACACCTTC.